The rows below give T cell receptor beta chains drawn from one sample of a study of identical twins. MiXCR, run by TCRdb on the 5' RACE reads, gives a single entry per CDR3 protein. The sample contains 550,000 to 700,000 distinct CDR3 sequences, around 20% of which appear only once. These data also featured in a second study, about T cells expressing NK-cell markers.

The sequenced sample was PBMCs. These receptors all stem from a woman aged 18-29 years in good health. Both conserved end residues are part of each CDR3.

>TRBJ1-5|TRBV7-9
CASSLGIGGLSQPQHF
>TRBJ2-1|TRBV20-1
CSAQSGRLTYNEQFF
>TRBJ2-1|TRBV2
CASSFQGYEQFF
>TRBJ1-6|TRBV20-1
CSATSGTGDNSPLHF
>TRBJ2-2|TRBV12-3/TRBV12-4
CASSFRPHGSTGELFF
>TRBJ2-6|TRBV7-8
CASSYLSGANVLTF
>TRBJ2-5|TRBV20-1
CSARTFNPRDLSSGPETQYF
>TRBJ1-2|TRBV5-1
CASRAGTGTGYTF
>TRBJ2-7|TRBV6-5
CASSSREGGNEQYF
>TRBJ2-3|TRBV4-3
CASSQKGTSASTDTQYF
>TRBJ2-4|TRBV7-2
CASSPGTSGNIQYF
>TRBJ2-5|TRBV5-1
CASSFPGQGEDDQYF
>TRBJ2-7|TRBV12-3/TRBV12-4
CASSPGTGRIYEQYF
>TRBJ2-1|TRBV20-1
CSAKGGRFYNEQFF
>TRBJ2-2|TRBV12-3/TRBV12-4
CASGPTPNTGELFF
>TRBJ1-1|TRBV25-1
CASSQHRGINTEAFF
>TRBJ2-7|TRBV6-1
CASTRRAGDHEQYF
>TRBJ2-1|TRBV19
CASRLGNEQFF
>TRBJ2-4|TRBV30
CAWSPSGVGARPYF
>TRBJ2-5|TRBV27
CASNRGDSAGETQYF
>TRBJ2-1|TRBV9
CASSVGITYNEQFF
>TRBJ2-1|TRBV5-5
CASSFTENEQFF
>TRBJ2-7|TRBV7-2
CASSLESGLRKGEQYF
>TRBJ2-1|TRBV9
CASSVGPDAQFF
>TRBJ2-7|TRBV5-1
CASSPGQGTNSYEQYF